This TCR beta chain was observed in a study of T cells in Graves' hyperthyroidism and ophthalmopathy (dated by TCRdb to between 2018 and 2020). For the wider study: Peripheral blood was sampled at the time of initial diagnosis, prior to any treatment. To identify TCR V-J signatures that set the groups apart, the researchers used a discovery cohort of 90 to 100 patients, made up of 43 with Graves' ophthalmopathy and some 58 with stable Graves' hyperthyroidism. Whether ophthalmopathy could be predicted prospectively was tested in an independent validation cohort made up of 18 to 20 hyperthyroidism patients plus 17 patients who later progressed to ophthalmopathy. The 100 discovery patients were randomly split 7:3 into training and test sets. In addition, the study compared T-cell repertoires in thyroid tissue and in blood from about 6 Graves' hyperthyroidism patients. After sampling, hyperthyroidism patients received methimazole starting at 30 mg daily, and ophthalmopathy patients received high-dose intravenous methylprednisolone. The paper reports TCR Vbeta CDR3 sequencing of some 140 peripheral blood samples: approximately 43 ophthalmopathy, about 75 hyperthyroidism and 17 progressor patients.

General conclusions and limits of the study: A 13 V-J signature model separated ophthalmopathy from stable hyperthyroidism, with roughly 88% sensitivity and roughly 84% specificity in cross-validation and 80%/75% in testing. Most expanded thyroid clonotypes (frequency above 0.001) were also detected in blood, a finding suggesting that blood repertoires may reflect thyroid immune responses. In validation, progression to ophthalmopathy was predicted by the model with nearly 71% sensitivity and 72.22% specificity, a median of 6.5 months before onset. No statistical method was used to set the sample size in advance, and investigators knew the group allocation.

Concerning this clonotype itself: What antigen it recognizes has not been identified. It has no much larger one-base neighbor in the sample; base qualities were not kept.

Stable Graves' hyperthyroidism was defined as the absence of progression to ophthalmopathy over 18 months of follow-up. Hyperthyroidism patients were aged 18 to 65 years and newly diagnosed, with disease duration of less than 2 months. The study excluded patients with uncontrolled infections, other autoimmune diseases, pregnancy or lactation. Diagnoses relied on clinical symptoms, serum thyroxine and TRAb, thyroid ultrasound and orbital computed tomography. PBMCs were isolated from more than 8 ml of fresh peripheral blood by Ficoll-Paque density gradient centrifugation. Total RNA was extracted using Trizol reagent, and RNA quality was assessed on an Agilent 2100 Bioanalyzer. The CDR3 starts with the cysteine, ends with the phenylalanine, and has 14 residues. This entry keeps only the CDR3 DNA: 42 bases, framed from base 1. Via the germline V gene (reference sequence), CDR1 is DFQATT and CDR2 SNEGSKA. V loses 2 bases, J loses 0 bases, and the germline ends lie 5 bases apart.

The TCR beta CDR3 regions were amplified from the RNA transcripts. The TCR CDR3 was subjected to a first round of RT-PCR using the HTBI primer set and the Qiagen OneStep RT-PCR kit. The libraries were constructed in a second round of multiplex PCR and then size-selected and purified. Paired-end sequencing of the libraries was performed with 100 bp reads on an Illumina HiSeq2000. Per the source publication's procedure: SOAPnuke was used to process the raw data, throwing out any read that contained adapters or uncalled bases, had a mean Phred below 15, or lacked an exact constant-primer or identifier match. High-quality paired reads were merged with COPE v1.2.5, and unique nucleotide sequences were defined as clonotypes. MiTCR v1.1 was used to align clonotypes to the IMGT TRBV, TRBD and TRBJ reference segments. The analysis included only V-J combinations with a frequency above 0.0001, which together covered around 99% of the repertoires. A TCS score was defined as the ratio between F50 (clonal expansion) and ExV (chaos), using BLOSUM62-based TCRdist between CDR3 peptides within each V-J. Welch's t-statistics and random forest reduced 500 to 550 V-J features to 13, which were used in a naive Bayes classifier (R e1071). The public reads were quality trimmed at Q25 with fastp and then assembled into clones with MiXCR by TCRdb, keeping productive beta chains. Entries that share a CDR3 protein sequence are merged under the most common genes and DNA. The authors' filters were not applied to this entry. The sample table holds roughly 740,000 distinct CDR3 sequences, of which about a sixth were seen once. The ten largest make up around 8% of the sample.

Material: blood. The clonotype was recovered from a man aged 18-30 years with Graves' hyperthyroidism. Rearrangement joined TRBV20-1 to TRBJ1-6, with an unclear D gene assignment. The CDR3 loop reads CSARQSSYNSPLHF. Here is the DNA: TGCAGTGCTAGACAAAGCTCCTATAATTCACCCCTCCACTTT.